This TCR beta chain appears in the sequencing data of a study of shared clonotypes between healthy human individuals. Germline-derived CDR1 and CDR2 are MGHRA and YSYEKL. CDR3 length: 21 residues. V was pared by 0 bases and J by 12 bases, with 25 bases of the junction left unmatched. Repertoires were generated with immunoSEQ multiplex PCR, while TCRdb's copy carries only in-frame clones and drops some. The table has 2.3 million or so clones, 80% to 95% seen once. Sequencing was done on a sample of naive CD4+ T cells from PBMCs. The sample's subset: CD45RA+ positively selected. This chain connects TRBV4-1 to TRBJ2-3; 12 bases map to TRBD2. The TCR originated in a man aged 18 to 30 in good health. Some clones in this sample may be carry-over from other donors' samples. The CDR3 reads CASSQDRFPSGRATQNVPQYF. DNA for the CDR3: TGCGCCAGCAGCCAAGATAGGTTTCCTAGCGGGAGGGCAACCCAAAACGTTCCCCAGTATTTT.